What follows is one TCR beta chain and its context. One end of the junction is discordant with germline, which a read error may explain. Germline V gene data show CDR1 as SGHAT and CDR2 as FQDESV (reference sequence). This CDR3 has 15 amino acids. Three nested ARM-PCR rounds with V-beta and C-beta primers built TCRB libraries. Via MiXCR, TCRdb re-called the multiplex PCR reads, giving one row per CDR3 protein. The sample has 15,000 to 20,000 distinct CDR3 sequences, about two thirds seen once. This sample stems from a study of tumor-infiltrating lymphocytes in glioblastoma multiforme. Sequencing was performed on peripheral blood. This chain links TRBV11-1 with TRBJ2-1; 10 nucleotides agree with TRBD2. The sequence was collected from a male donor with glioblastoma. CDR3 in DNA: TGTGCAAGCAGCCCGCTAGCGGGAGCAAGGGATGAGCAGTTCTTC. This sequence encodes CASSPLAGARDEQFF. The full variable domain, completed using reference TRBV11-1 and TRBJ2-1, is EAEVAQSPRYKITEKSQAVAFWCDPISGHATLYWYRQILGQGPELLVQFQDESVVDDSQLPKDRFSAERLKGVDSTLKIQPAELGDSAMYLCASSPLAGARDEQFFGPGTRLTVL.